This entry lists 17 T cell receptor beta chains sequenced from one sample in a study of blood T cell repertoires in COVID-19. Libraries were prepared by immunoSEQ multiplex PCR; TCRdb keeps only in-frame clonotypes and omits some of them. This sample has about 200,000 clones, with about 84% found just once. Sequenced: peripheral blood. Receptors originate from an elderly woman with acute or convalescent COVID-19.

V and J are TRBV4-2 and TRBJ2-7, with 10 bases fitting TRBD2. The trim removed 3 bases at V and 3 bases at J, leaving 8 bases unmatched. The CDR3 length is 16 residues. CDR1 LGHNA and CDR2 YNFKEQ come from the germline V gene. The DNA of the CDR3 is TGTGCCAGCAGCCAGGGACATAGCGGGGGGAACTACGAGCAGTACTTC. Encoded protein: CASSQGHSGGNYEQYF.

This clone was detected only a few times. The V and J genes are TRBV19 and TRBJ1-5; no firm D call. The CDR3 runs 15 residues. Germline CDR1 and CDR2: LNHDA and SQIVND (reference sequence). V was shortened by 3 bases and J by 0 bases, with 9 bases between the two germline ends. The CDR3 coding sequence is TGTGCCAGTAGTATTTGGCCCCATAGCAATCAGCCCCAGCATTTT. It yields the protein CASSIWPHSNQPQHF.

V is TRBV25-1 and J is TRBJ1-4; a weak D match, TRBD1 (5 bases). Between the trimmed V and J ends, which lost 5 bases and 5 bases, there was a span of 21 bases. In germline, CDR1 is MGHDK, CDR2 SYGVNS. This CDR3 is 17 amino acids long. CDR3 in amino acids: CASSPSKGQGVNEKLFF. The CDR3 DNA reads as TGTGCCAGCAGTCCCTCTAAGGGCCAGGGCGTCAATGAAAAACTGTTTTTT.

The genes are TRBV2 and TRBJ1-6; the D is unclear. V was cut by 8 bases and J by 10 bases, with 15 bases left in between. The CDR3 runs to 13 residues. Germline V gene lookup returns CDR1 SNHLY and CDR2 FYNNEI. CDR3 DNA sequence: TGTGCCAGCTCGGAGGGAATCAAGTCACCCCTCCACTTT. It is translated as CASSEGIKSPLHF. Drawing the rest from reference TRBV2 and TRBJ1-6, the complete variable domain is EPEVTQTPSHQVTQMGQEVILRCVPISNHLYFYWYRQILGQKVEFLVSFYNNEISEKSEIFDDQFSVERPDGSNFTLKIRSTKLEDSAMYFCASSEGIKSPLHFGNGTRLTVT.

The CDR3, as DNA: TGCAGCGTTGGACAGGGGATAGGGACTGAAGCTTTCTTT. It yields the protein CSVGQGIGTEAFF. This chain uses TRBV29-1 with TRBJ1-1, with 8 bases aligning to TRBD1. J was trimmed by 5 bases and V by 4 bases; bases with no gene match: 6. CDR3 length: 13 amino acids. Germline assignment: CDR1 SQVTM and CDR2 ANQGSEA.

The rearrangement joins TRBV12-3 or TRBV12-4 to TRBJ1-1; tentative D call: TRBD1 (5 bases). The CDR3 is made up of 13 amino acids. Deletions cut 6 bases from V and 1 base from J, with 9 bases between. The CDR3 protein is CASSSGQNTEAFF. The CDR3 coding sequence is TGTGCCAGCAGCTCCGGACAGAACACTGAAGCTTTCTTT.

CDR3 in amino acids: CASSFQGDEKLFF. The CDR3 nucleotides are TGTGCCAGCAGCTTTCAGGGGGATGAAAAACTGTTTTTT. This chain uses TRBV5-5 with TRBJ1-4; the match to TRBD1 covers 7 bases. CDR1 is SGHKS, CDR2 YYEKEE, per germline (reference sequence). The junction had 1 base not matched to a gene; V was cut back by 2 bases and J by 6 bases. The CDR3 is 13 amino acids.

This chain uses TRBV3-1 (or the pseudogene TRBV3-2) with TRBJ2-2, with TRBD2 matching over 14 bases. The CDR3 extends over 16 amino acids. V was pared by 9 bases and J by 5 bases, with 8 bases of the junction left unmatched. Germline values: CDR1 LGHDT, CDR2 YNNKEL (reference sequence). DNA of the CDR3: TGTGCCAGTCGACTAGCGGGGGGGCCGGGTACCGGGGAGCTGTTTTTT. The encoded protein is CASRLAGGPGTGELFF.

J is TRBJ1-3 and V is TRBV6-5; D not resolved. The V gene lost 6 bases and the J gene lost 0 bases, with 6 bases spanning the gap. The V gene's germline CDR1 is MNHEY and CDR2 SVGAGI. This CDR3 region has 13 residues. CDR3 coding DNA: TGTGCCAGCAGGGCAGGCTCTGGAAACACCATATATTTT. Amino acids: CASRAGSGNTIYF.

The V gene is TRBV7-9, the J gene TRBJ2-1; TRBD2 matches 7 bases. The germline V gene has CDR1 SEHNR and CDR2 FQNEAQ (reference sequence). The V and J ends lost 5 bases and 6 bases, in that order; junction bases with no gene match: 22. The CDR3 has 19 amino acids. Here the CDR3 DNA reads TGTGCCAGCAGCGCCTGGGGGAGCTTACAGGAGCCGGGAGGCAATGAGCAGTTCTTC. Its protein product is CASSAWGSLQEPGGNEQFF.

The chain employs TRBV24-1 and TRBJ2-7; maybe TRBD2 (5 bases). The CDR3 totals 10 residues. The V end was cut by 11 bases, the J end by 5 bases, with 9 bases between. Looked up from germline, CDR1 is KGHDR and CDR2 is SFDVKD. CDR3 residues: CARTPDEQYF. CDR3 nucleotides: TGTGCCAGGACTCCGGACGAGCAGTACTTC.

The sample holds a few counts of this clone. This rearrangement joins TRBV2 to TRBJ2-3, with D maybe TRBD2 (5 bases). From germline, CDR1 is SNHLY and CDR2 FYNNEI. V shed 5 bases and J shed 4 bases, with 7 bases lying between them. The CDR3 runs to 12 residues. The CDR3 nucleotides read TGTGCCAGCAGTTGGACTGCAGATACGCAGTATTTT. Its protein product is CASSWTADTQYF.

V gene TRBV27 combines with J gene TRBJ2-7; tentative D call: TRBD1 (6 bases). Looked up from germline, CDR1 is MNHEY and CDR2 is SMNVEV (reference sequence). The CDR3 sequence is 15 residues long. The V gene lost 3 bases and the J gene lost 2 bases, with 14 bases spanning the gap. CDR3 in amino acids: CASSFPQGRPYEQYF. CDR3 DNA sequence: TGTGCCAGCAGTTTCCCCCAGGGGAGACCCTACGAGCAGTACTTC.

The chain links TRBV19 to TRBJ1-1; the D gene is possibly TRBD1 (5 bases). The CDR3 extends over 16 amino acids. The germline CDR1 and CDR2 sequences are LNHDA and SQIVND (reference sequence). V lost 5 bases to trimming and J lost 4 bases, with 20 bases between them. The CDR3: CASSSRGTRAGTEAFF. CDR3 coding DNA: TGTGCCAGTAGTTCTAGGGGCACCAGGGCTGGCACTGAAGCTTTCTTT.

This rearrangement joins TRBV5-1 to TRBJ1-2; possibly TRBD1 for D (5 bases). There are 12 residues in the CDR3. CDR1 and CDR2 from the germline V gene are SGHRS and YFSETQ. Trimming took 2 bases from V and 9 from J, leaving 11 bases between them. CDR3 loop: CASSFDQGSYTF. CDR3 nucleotide sequence: TGCGCCAGCAGCTTCGACCAGGGAAGCTACACCTTC.

This clone came up many times. The gene calls are TRBV2 and TRBJ2-2; maybe TRBD2 (5 bases). The CDR3 consists of 14 residues. Germline V gene data show CDR1 as SNHLY and CDR2 as FYNNEI. V was clipped by 2 bases and J by 5 bases, with 9 bases between them. CDR3 in amino acids: CASSEQPGTGELFF. CDR3 DNA: TGTGCCAGCAGTGAACAGCCGGGAACCGGGGAGCTGTTTTTT.

The chain joins TRBV19 to TRBJ1-1; no definite D call. Trimming pared 5 bases from V and 4 bases from J, leaving 17 bases between. This CDR3 comprises 15 residues. CDR1 LNHDA and CDR2 SQIVND come from the germline V gene (reference sequence). Here the CDR3 DNA reads TGTGCCAGTAGTGGCGGCCGGGAGCGGGCCACTGAAGCTTTCTTT. Protein sequence: CASSGGRERATEAFF.